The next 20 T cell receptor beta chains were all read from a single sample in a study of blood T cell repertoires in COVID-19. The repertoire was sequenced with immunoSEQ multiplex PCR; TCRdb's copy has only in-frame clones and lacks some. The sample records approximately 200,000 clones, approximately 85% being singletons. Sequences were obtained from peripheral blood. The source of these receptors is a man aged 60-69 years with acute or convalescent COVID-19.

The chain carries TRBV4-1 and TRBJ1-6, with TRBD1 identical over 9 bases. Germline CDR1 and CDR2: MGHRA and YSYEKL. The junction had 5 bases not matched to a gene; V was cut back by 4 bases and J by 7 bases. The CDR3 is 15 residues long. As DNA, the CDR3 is TGCGCCAGCAGCCCGGGGGACAGGGCCAATTCACCCCTCCACTTT. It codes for CASSPGDRANSPLHF.

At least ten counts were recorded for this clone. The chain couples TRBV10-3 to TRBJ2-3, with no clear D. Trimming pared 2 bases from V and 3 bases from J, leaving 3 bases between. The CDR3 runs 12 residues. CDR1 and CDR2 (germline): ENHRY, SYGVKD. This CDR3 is CAISEQTDTQYF. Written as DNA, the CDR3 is TGTGCCATCAGTGAGCAGACAGATACGCAGTATTTT.

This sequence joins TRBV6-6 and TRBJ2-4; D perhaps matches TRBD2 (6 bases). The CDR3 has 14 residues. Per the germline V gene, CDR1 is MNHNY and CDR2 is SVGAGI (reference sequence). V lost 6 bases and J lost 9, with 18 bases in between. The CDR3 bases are TGTGCCAGCAGATCGGAGGGCAAGGGAAGCATTCAGTACTTC. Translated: CASRSEGKGSIQYF.

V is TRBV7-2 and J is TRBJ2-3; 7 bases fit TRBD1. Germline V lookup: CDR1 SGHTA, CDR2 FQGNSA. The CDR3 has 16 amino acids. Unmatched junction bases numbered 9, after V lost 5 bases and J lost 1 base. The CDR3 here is CASSTHRGMGTDTQYF. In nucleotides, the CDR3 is TGTGCCAGCAGCACCCACAGGGGAATGGGCACAGATACGCAGTATTTT.

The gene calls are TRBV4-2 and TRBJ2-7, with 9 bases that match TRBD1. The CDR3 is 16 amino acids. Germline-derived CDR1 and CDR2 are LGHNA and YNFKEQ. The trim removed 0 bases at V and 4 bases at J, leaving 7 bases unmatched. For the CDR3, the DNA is TGTGCCAGCAGCCAAGACGAAGGGACAGGGAAGTACGAGCAGTACTTC. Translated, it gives CASSQDEGTGKYEQYF.

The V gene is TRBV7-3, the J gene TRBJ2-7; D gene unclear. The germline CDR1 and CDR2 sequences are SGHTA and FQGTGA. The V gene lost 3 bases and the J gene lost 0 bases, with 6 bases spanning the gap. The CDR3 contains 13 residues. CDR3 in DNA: TGTGCCAGCAGCTTCGTTCGCTCCTACGAGCAGTACTTC. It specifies CASSFVRSYEQYF. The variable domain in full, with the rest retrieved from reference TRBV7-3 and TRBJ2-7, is GAGVSQTPSNKVTEKGKYVELRCDPISGHTALYWYRQSLGQGPEFLIYFQGTGAADDSGLPNDRFFAVRPEGSVSTLKIQRTERGDSAVYLCASSFVRSYEQYFGPGTRLTVT.

CDR3 sequence reads: CASSVTDNRNQPQHF. DNA of the CDR3: TGTGCCAGCAGCGTAACGGACAATCGCAATCAGCCCCAGCATTTT. The chain joins TRBV9 to TRBJ1-5, with D perhaps TRBD1 (5 bases). The CDR3 sequence is 15 residues long. Germline V gene sequence: CDR1 SGDLS, CDR2 YYNGEE. The V end lost 1 base, the J end lost 2 bases, and 10 bases lay between the germline ends.

CDR3 nucleotides: TGCGCCAGCAGCCAAGTCAGGGGAAGTGGAAACACCATATATTTT. It yields the protein CASSQVRGSGNTIYF. The chain links TRBV4-1 to TRBJ1-3; possibly TRBD1 for D (6 bases). The CDR3 extends over 15 amino acids. V was clipped by 1 base and J by 3 bases, with 10 bases between them. CDR1 and CDR2 (germline): MGHRA, YSYEKL.

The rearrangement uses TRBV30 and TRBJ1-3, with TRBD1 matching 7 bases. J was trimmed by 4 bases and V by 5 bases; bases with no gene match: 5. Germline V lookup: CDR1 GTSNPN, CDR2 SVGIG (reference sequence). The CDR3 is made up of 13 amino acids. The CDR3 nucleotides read TGTGCCTGGGACAGGGACAGAGGAAACACCATATATTTT. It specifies CAWDRDRGNTIYF.

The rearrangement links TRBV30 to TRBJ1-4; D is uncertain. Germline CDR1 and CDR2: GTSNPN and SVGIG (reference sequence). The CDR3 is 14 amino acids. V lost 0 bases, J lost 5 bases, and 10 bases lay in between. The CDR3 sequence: CAWSVGRRNEKLFF. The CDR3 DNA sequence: TGTGCCTGGAGTGTAGGGCGGAGGAATGAAAAACTGTTTTTT.

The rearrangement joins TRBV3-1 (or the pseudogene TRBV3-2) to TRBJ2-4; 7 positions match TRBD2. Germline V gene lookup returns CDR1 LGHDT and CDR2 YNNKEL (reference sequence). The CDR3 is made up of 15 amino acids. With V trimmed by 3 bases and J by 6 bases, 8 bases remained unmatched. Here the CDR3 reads CASSQYPSGRNIQYF. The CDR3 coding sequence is TGTGCCAGCAGCCAGTACCCTAGCGGTAGAAACATTCAGTACTTC.

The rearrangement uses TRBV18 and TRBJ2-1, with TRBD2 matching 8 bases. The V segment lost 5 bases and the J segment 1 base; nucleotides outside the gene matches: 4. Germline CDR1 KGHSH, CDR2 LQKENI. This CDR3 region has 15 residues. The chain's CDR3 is CASSAAGVSYNEQFF. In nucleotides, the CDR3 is TGTGCCAGCTCAGCAGCGGGAGTGTCCTACAATGAGCAGTTCTTC.

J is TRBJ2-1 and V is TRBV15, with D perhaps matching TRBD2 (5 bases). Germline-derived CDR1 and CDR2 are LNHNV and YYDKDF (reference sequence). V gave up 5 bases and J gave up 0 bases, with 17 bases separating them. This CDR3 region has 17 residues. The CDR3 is CATSRPGIPFSYNEQFF. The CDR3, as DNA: TGTGCCACCAGCCGTCCCGGGATCCCCTTCTCCTACAATGAGCAGTTCTTC.

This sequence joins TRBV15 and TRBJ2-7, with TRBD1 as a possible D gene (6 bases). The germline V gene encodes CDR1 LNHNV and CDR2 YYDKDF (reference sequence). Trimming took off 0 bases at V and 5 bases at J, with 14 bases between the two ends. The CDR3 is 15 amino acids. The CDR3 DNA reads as TGTGCCACCAGCAGAGATCTTACAGGGCTGAACGAGCAGTACTTC. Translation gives CATSRDLTGLNEQYF.

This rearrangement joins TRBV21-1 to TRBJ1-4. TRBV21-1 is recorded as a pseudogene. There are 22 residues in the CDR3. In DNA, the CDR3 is TGTGCCACCGGCGTCGAGGGTTATATATCGTTCCGGCGGGTTTCGGATAATGAAAAACTGTTTTTT. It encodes CATGVEGYISFRRVSDNEKLFF.

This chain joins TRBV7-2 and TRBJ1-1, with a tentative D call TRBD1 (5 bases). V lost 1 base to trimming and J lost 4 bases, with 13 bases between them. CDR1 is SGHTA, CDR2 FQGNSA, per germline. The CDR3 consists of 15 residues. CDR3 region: CASSLEPWGPTEAFF. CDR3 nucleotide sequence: TGTGCCAGCAGCTTAGAGCCCTGGGGCCCCACTGAAGCTTTCTTT.

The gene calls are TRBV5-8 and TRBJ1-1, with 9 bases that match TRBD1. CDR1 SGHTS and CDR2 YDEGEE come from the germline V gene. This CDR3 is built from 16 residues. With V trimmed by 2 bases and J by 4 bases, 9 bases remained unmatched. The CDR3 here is CASSFSGQGLVTEAFF. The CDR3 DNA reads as TGTGCCAGCAGCTTTTCGGGACAGGGATTAGTCACTGAAGCTTTCTTT.

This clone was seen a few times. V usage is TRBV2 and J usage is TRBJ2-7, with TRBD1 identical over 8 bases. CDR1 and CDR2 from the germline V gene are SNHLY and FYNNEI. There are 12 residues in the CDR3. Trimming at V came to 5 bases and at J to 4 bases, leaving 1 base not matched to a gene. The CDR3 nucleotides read TGTGCCAGCAGTAGACAGGGGTACGAGCAGTACTTC. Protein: CASSRQGYEQYF.

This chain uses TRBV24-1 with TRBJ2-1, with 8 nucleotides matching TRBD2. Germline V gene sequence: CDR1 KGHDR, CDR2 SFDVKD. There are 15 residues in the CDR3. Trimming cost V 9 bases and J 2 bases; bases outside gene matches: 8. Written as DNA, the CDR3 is TGTGCCACCGGATTAGCGGGGACACCCTACAATGAGCAGTTCTTC. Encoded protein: CATGLAGTPYNEQFF.

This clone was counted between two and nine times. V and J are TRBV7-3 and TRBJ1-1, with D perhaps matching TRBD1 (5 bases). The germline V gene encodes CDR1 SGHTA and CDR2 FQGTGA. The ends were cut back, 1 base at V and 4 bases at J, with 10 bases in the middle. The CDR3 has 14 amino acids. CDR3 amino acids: CASSLSGGVTEAFF. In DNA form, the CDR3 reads TGTGCCAGCAGCTTAAGCGGAGGGGTCACTGAAGCTTTCTTT.